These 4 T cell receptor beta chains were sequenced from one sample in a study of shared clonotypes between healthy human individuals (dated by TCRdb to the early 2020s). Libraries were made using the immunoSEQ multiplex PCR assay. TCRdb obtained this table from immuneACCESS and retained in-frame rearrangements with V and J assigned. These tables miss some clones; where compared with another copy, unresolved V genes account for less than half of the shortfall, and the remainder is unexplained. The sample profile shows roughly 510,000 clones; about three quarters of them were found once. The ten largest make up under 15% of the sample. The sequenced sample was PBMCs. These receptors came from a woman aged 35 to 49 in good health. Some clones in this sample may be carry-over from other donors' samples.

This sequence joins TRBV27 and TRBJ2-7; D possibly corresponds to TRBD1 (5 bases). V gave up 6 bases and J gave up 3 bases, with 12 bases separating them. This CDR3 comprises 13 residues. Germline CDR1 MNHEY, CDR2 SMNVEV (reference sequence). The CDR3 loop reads CASRNLDSYEQYF. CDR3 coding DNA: TGTGCCAGCAGAAACCTCGACAGCTACGAGCAGTACTTC.

The CDR3 here is CATSSERTNKVDTQYF. In nucleotides, the CDR3 is TGTGCCACCAGCAGCGAACGGACAAATAAAGTGGATACGCAGTATTTT. The gene calls are TRBV15 and TRBJ2-3; D possibly corresponds to TRBD1 (5 bases). In germline, CDR1 is LNHNV, CDR2 YYDKDF (reference sequence). Trimming pared 3 bases from V and 6 bases from J, leaving 19 bases between. The CDR3 is 16 residues long.

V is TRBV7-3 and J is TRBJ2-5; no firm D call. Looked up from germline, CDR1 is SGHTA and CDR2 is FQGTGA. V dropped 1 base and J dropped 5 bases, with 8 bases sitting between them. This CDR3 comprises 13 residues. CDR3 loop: CASSLSRRETQYF. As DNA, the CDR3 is TGTGCCAGCAGCTTAAGCCGTAGGGAGACCCAGTACTTC.

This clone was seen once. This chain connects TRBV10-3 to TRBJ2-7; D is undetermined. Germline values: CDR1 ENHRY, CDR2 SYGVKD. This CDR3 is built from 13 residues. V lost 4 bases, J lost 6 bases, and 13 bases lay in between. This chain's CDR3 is CAISGASRSEQYF. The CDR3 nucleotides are TGTGCCATCAGTGGGGCTTCCCGGTCCGAGCAGTACTTC.